This passage covers 8 T cell receptor beta chains from one sample sequenced in a study of T-cell memory formation after mild COVID-19. Via MiXCR, TCRdb re-called the 5' RACE reads, giving one row per CDR3 protein. The repertoire consists of 150,000 or so distinct CDR3 sequences, with roughly 28% occurring once and the leading ten covering more than 10%. Sequenced: PBMCs or a T cell subset sorted from them (not recorded which). The receptor set was obtained from an adult woman who had mild COVID-19 (a few samples of this study predate the infection). Cell type and time point are not known.

The chain combines TRBV30 with TRBJ1-2; D remains unclear. Trimming left V 2 bases short and J 8 bases short, with 9 bases between. Germline V CDR1 and CDR2: GTSNPN, SVGIG (reference sequence). This CDR3 region has 11 residues. The CDR3 spells CAWSQDLGYTF. CDR3 bases: TGTGCCTGGAGTCAGGATCTCGGCTACACCTTC.

This clonotype has just a few counts. V is TRBV29-1 and J is TRBJ2-1; D is tentatively TRBD1 or TRBD2 (5 bases each). The CDR3 covers 13 residues. V lost 4 bases and J 0 bases, leaving 7 bases between the germline ends. Germline V gene data show CDR1 as SQVTM and CDR2 as ANQGSEA. The CDR3 here is CSVGGVSYNEQFF. The CDR3 nucleotides are TGCAGCGTTGGAGGGGTCTCCTACAATGAGCAGTTCTTC.

This chain joins TRBV7-2 and TRBJ2-5, with TRBD2 matching over 13 bases. CDR3 size: 16 residues. The J segment lost 4 bases and the V segment lost 5 bases, leaving 7 bases of the junction unmatched. Germline-derived CDR1 and CDR2 are SGHTA and FQGNSA. In nucleotides, the CDR3 is TGTGCCAGCAGCCGCCGGACTAGCGGGAGAGGAGAGACCCAGTACTTC. Translated, it gives CASSRRTSGRGETQYF.

DNA for the CDR3: TGTGCCAGCAGTGAACTTCGGGGAGATACGCAGTATTTT. It is translated as CASSELRGDTQYF. The rearrangement links TRBV2 to TRBJ2-3; a possible D gene is TRBD2 (5 bases). V dropped 2 bases and J dropped 5 bases, with 8 bases sitting between them. CDR3 length equals 13 residues. Germline V gene data show CDR1 as SNHLY and CDR2 as FYNNEI.

The rearrangement joins TRBV12-3 or TRBV12-4 to TRBJ2-3; TRBD2 might be the D (5 bases). V lost 5 bases and J 5 bases, leaving 20 bases between the germline ends. This CDR3 comprises 16 residues. The CDR3 reads CASSLPLGREGDTQYF. CDR3 nucleotide sequence: TGTGCCAGCAGTCTGCCACTGGGGAGAGAAGGAGATACGCAGTATTTT.

The gene calls are TRBV24-1 and TRBJ2-5; 10 positions match TRBD1. CDR3 length equals 15 residues. V gave up 2 bases and J gave up 3 bases; unmatched junction bases: 2. Germline-derived CDR1 and CDR2 are KGHDR and SFDVKD. DNA of the CDR3: TGTGCCACCAGTGATTGGACAGGGGGAAAAGAGACCCAGTACTTC. Protein product: CATSDWTGGKETQYF.

The chain combines TRBV6-5 with TRBJ1-5; D is undetermined. V dropped 5 bases and J dropped 8 bases, with 16 bases sitting between them. The CDR3 is 14 residues long. Germline V gene sequence: CDR1 MNHEY, CDR2 SVGAGI. In DNA, the CDR3 is TGTGCCAGCAGTGACGGACCTGGGAGGAAGCCCCAGCATTTT. This translates into CASSDGPGRKPQHF.

The chain's CDR3 is CASSLQGVDTEAFF. CDR3 nucleotides: TGCGCCAGCAGCTTACAGGGGGTTGACACTGAAGCTTTCTTT. This chain connects TRBV5-1 to TRBJ1-1; 8 nucleotides line up with TRBD1. J was trimmed by 3 bases and V by 2 bases; bases with no gene match: 3. The CDR3 extends over 14 amino acids. The germline CDR1 and CDR2 sequences are SGHRS and YFSETQ.